The source of this T cell receptor beta chain is a study of Tregs in tolerant kidney transplant recipients (dated by TCRdb to 2018 to 2020). In terms of the full investigation: TCRbeta sequencing was used in the study to identify donor-specific regulatory T cells before combined kidney and bone marrow transplantation, and the identified cells were then tracked after transplant.

Genomic DNA was extracted from sorted cells with the QIAGEN DNeasy Blood and Tissue Kit for TCRbeta CDR3 sequencing. Through immunoSEQ, high-throughput TCRbeta CDR3 sequencing was done commercially, including PCR amplification with internal controls and bias correction. As for the authors' bioinformatics: Unique productive TCRbeta sequences were defined by CDR3 nucleotide sequence where primers matched, otherwise by CDR3 amino acid sequence with Vbeta and Jbeta genes. To correct for sorting error, sequences found in more than one sorted population at a frequency ratio of 2:1 or less were discarded, and the remaining shared sequences were assigned to the population with the higher frequency. A sequence counted as donor-reactive if, in CFSE-low cells, the sequence had a frequency of at least 0.01% and was expanded at least 5-fold compared with unstimulated cells. Jensen-Shannon divergence, calculated on the top 100 TCRbeta sequences ranked by frequency, was used to quantify repertoire divergence. For samples with multiple sequencing runs, sorting error was corrected in each run separately before the runs were combined. Drawn from immuneACCESS, this table holds only the in-frame rearrangements with V and J called that TCRdb kept. Clones are partly lost; checked studies trace under half to an unresolved V gene and leave the rest unexplained. V, J and clone size were drawn from that table, and D and trimming were deduced from the DNA. The table for this sample lists about 31,000 clones. The leading ten clones occupy 1.8% of the sample.

Overall study results and their limits: Biological reproducibility was not directly assessed, although technical replication error appeared to be minimal. For some patients, the PCR primers changed as time went on, which meant samples from those patients could not be compared with one another at the nucleotide level. The most biologically relevant and donor-specific TCRbeta repertoire appeared to be identified by expanding Tregs with activated donor B cells. The study was constrained by small patient numbers, and validation of the findings is required in larger populations and under other immunosuppression protocols. Donor-specific Treg expansion exceeded global Treg expansion in tolerant patients, suggesting antigen-driven rather than nonspecific expansion.

Related donors were used in the transplants with nonmyeloablative bone marrow transplantation, and mixed chimerism was transient in the human trials. Thawed PBMCs were FACS-sorted into unstimulated Tregs (CD4+CD25+CD127-), CD4+ non-Tregs (CD4+CD25-), CD4 cells and CD8 cells. Patients were several combined kidney and bone marrow transplant recipients from the ITN036ST trial, and only these trial subjects had samples available. Healthy control blood was processed to PBMCs with a Ficoll density gradient and then cryopreserved, whereas patient PBMCs were collected both before and after transplant. About this clone itself: No cognate antigen has been identified for it. The read halts 3 residues ahead of the CDR3 end, with the missing end drawn from the germline J gene.

Per the germline V gene, KGHSH is the CDR1 and LQKENI is the CDR2. The cysteine opens and the phenylalanine closes a CDR3 of 14 amino acids. The CDR3 was read in part: 33 bases, with the frame set at base 1. The V end gives up 3 bases and the J end 3 bases, leaving 4 bases in the junction not matched to a gene. The starting material was CD4+ T cells from blood (PBMCs), obtained 24 months after the transplant. The sequence was obtained from a human patient who received a combined kidney and bone marrow transplant. The graft donor may be the source of some T cells after a transplant. Recombination connected TRBV18 to TRBJ1-1; 7 central nucleotides agree with TRBD1. Partial CDR3 DNA: TGTGCCAGCTCACCTCTCGACAGGGACACTGAA. This is translated as CASSPLDRDTE. In full, the CDR3 is CASSPLDRDTEAFF.